The present T cell receptor (beta chain) was sequenced within a study of OX40 agonist ivuxolimab in advanced cancers. Study background: Every 2 weeks, patients got intravenous ivuxolimab at one of six dose levels (0.01-10 mg/kg). Checkpoint inhibitors had been given previously to under 50% of patients.

Broader study findings: Among expanded peripheral T cells, antigen specificity went undetermined.

Exclusion applied to patients with autoimmune disease history or systemic immunosuppression. Using immunoSEQ multiplex PCR, the repertoire was profiled, and TCRdb retains in-frame clones only, with some absent. The repertoire holds 35,000 to 40,000 clones, about 88% seen once, with about 2.4% in the top ten. Germline values: CDR1 LNHDA, CDR2 SQIVND (reference sequence). The CDR3 spans 13 residues. With 5 bases clipped from V and 9 bases from J, the junction kept 4 bases outside the gene matches. The sample holds a few counts of this clone. As yet, its antigen is unknown. The sequence derives from an adult with an advanced solid tumor such as melanoma, head and neck, liver or kidney cancer. The sequenced sample was CD4+ or CD8+ T cells sorted from blood, obtained in a trial of the OX40 agonist ivuxolimab. The chain couples TRBV19 to TRBJ1-6, with 7 bases aligning to TRBD1. In DNA form, the CDR3 reads TGTGCCAGTAGTGGGCAGGGGGGTTCACCCCTCCACTTT. It yields the protein CASSGQGGSPLHF.